This T cell receptor (beta chain) was sequenced for a study of T cell clonotyping in hematopoietic cell transplantation. Study findings and constraints: CD4 and CD8 repertoire contributions could not be separated without sorting. Broader posttransplant TCR repertoire diversity was predicted by graft donor and pretransplant recipient Inverse Simpson Index values. Pathologically expanded recipient clonotypes increased progressively from day 30 to day 180 as diversity fell.

Sequencing used immunoSEQ multiplex PCR; TCRdb keeps in-frame clones, though not all of them. This table has around 15,000 clones, about 57% appearing once. This CDR3 has 13 amino acids. V dropped 8 bases and J dropped 0 bases, with 11 bases sitting between them. Germline V gives CDR1 MDHEN, CDR2 SYDVKM. For this clone: Its antigen is as yet unknown.

Blood collection times were about day -28 and days 30, 100, 180 posttransplant. The sample consisted of PBMCs, taken 30 days after allogeneic stem cell transplant. The J gene is TRBJ2-7, the V gene TRBV28; D is uncertain. This sequence originates from a male patient between 50 and 60 years old who had an allogeneic stem cell transplant from an unrelated donor, so T cells may come from the graft donor. Some clones in this sample may be carry-over from other donors' samples. CDR3 DNA sequence: TGTGCCAGCCTTGACACCTACTCCTACGAGCAGTACTTC. Translation gives CASLDTYSYEQYF.